The next 28 T cell receptor beta chains were all read from a single sample in a study of cytomegalovirus exposure and HLA in healthy donors. In the PCR, 60 Vbeta and 13 Jbeta primers were used. Assay used: immunoSEQ multiplex PCR; TCRdb lists only in-frame clones, some missing. In the table there are under 250,000 clones, roughly 80% of which are singletons. The sequenced sample was PBMCs. Receptors were obtained from a male donor in good health and CMV-seronegative.

This chain connects TRBV5-1 to TRBJ2-5; possibly TRBD1 for D (6 bases). This CDR3 contains 15 residues. Trimming removed 4 bases at V and 4 bases at J, with 17 bases between. Germline CDR1 is SGHRS and CDR2 is YFSETQ. CDR3 amino acids: CASSPYRDKGETQYF. Written as DNA, the CDR3 is TGCGCCAGCAGCCCTTACCGGGACAAAGGAGAGACCCAGTACTTC.

The chain combines TRBV29-1 with TRBJ2-5, with 11 bases identical to TRBD2. Germline CDR1 reads SQVTM; CDR2 reads ANQGSEA. J was trimmed by 5 bases and V by 5 bases; bases with no gene match: 10. The CDR3 has 15 residues. The CDR3 protein is CSVPGLAVPSETQYF. CDR3 sequence (DNA): TGCAGCGTTCCGGGACTAGCGGTCCCCTCGGAGACCCAGTACTTC.

The chain recombines TRBV15 with TRBJ2-7; weak D call: TRBD1 (6 bases). V was pared by 9 bases and J by 2 bases, with 14 bases between. Germline lookup yields CDR1 LNHNV and CDR2 YYDKDF (reference sequence). The CDR3 runs 13 residues. CDR3 nucleotide sequence: TGTGCCACGGAGCACAGGGATACCTACGAGCAGTACTTC. This encodes CATEHRDTYEQYF.

V and J are TRBV6-6 and TRBJ2-7, with a tentative D call TRBD1 (6 bases). V shed 6 bases and J shed 0 bases, with 12 bases lying between them. CDR3 length: 14 residues. Germline CDR1 MNHNY, CDR2 SVGAGI (reference sequence). The CDR3 reads CASSGGQFSYEQYF. In DNA form, the CDR3 reads TGTGCCAGCAGCGGAGGACAGTTCTCCTACGAGCAGTACTTC.

The rearrangement links TRBV9 to TRBJ1-5; D might be TRBD1 (6 bases). Trimming pared 5 bases from V and 5 bases from J, leaving 17 bases between. Looked up from germline, CDR1 is SGDLS and CDR2 is YYNGEE. The CDR3 length is 15 residues. CDR3 loop: CASSPWAGVDQPQHF. CDR3 bases: TGTGCCAGCAGTCCCTGGGCAGGGGTCGATCAGCCCCAGCATTTT.

This chain links TRBV19 with TRBJ1-1; perhaps TRBD1 as D (5 bases). Germline V lookup: CDR1 LNHDA, CDR2 SQIVND (reference sequence). Trimming took off 6 bases at V and 4 bases at J, with 12 bases between the two ends. The CDR3 length is 13 residues. CDR3 sequence reads: CASSVTGGTEAFF. In DNA, the CDR3 is TGTGCCAGTAGCGTTACAGGCGGCACTGAAGCTTTCTTT.

V gene TRBV6-5 combines with J gene TRBJ2-7; TRBD1 agrees at 9 bases. This CDR3 is 15 amino acids long. V gave up 4 bases and J gave up 4 bases; unmatched junction bases: 8. The germline gives CDR1 MNHEY, CDR2 SVGAGI. CDR3 DNA sequence: TGTGCCAGCAGTTTAAGACAGGGGGAAATTTACGAGCAGTACTTC. Translating gives CASSLRQGEIYEQYF.

The gene calls are TRBV7-2 and TRBJ2-5, with 9 bases fitting TRBD2. The germline V gene encodes CDR1 SGHTA and CDR2 FQGNSA. The CDR3 length is 12 residues. The V and J ends lost 11 bases and 7 bases, in that order; junction bases with no gene match: 8. CDR3 in amino acids: CAGHSGGRTQYF. For the CDR3, the DNA is TGTGCCGGCCATAGCGGGGGTCGGACCCAGTACTTC. The variable domain in full, completed from reference TRBV7-2 and TRBJ2-5, reads GAGVSQSPSNKVTEKGKDVELRCDPISGHTALYWYRQSLGQGLEFLIYFQGNSAPDKSGLPSDRFSAERTGGSVSTLTIQRTQQEDSAVYLCAGHSGGRTQYFGPGTRLLVL.

The rearrangement uses TRBV11-2 and TRBJ2-7, with D unresolved. V lost 5 bases and J 9 bases, leaving 11 bases between the germline ends. From germline, CDR1 is SGHAT and CDR2 FQNNGV. The CDR3 loop spans 11 amino acids. The CDR3: CASSDLLRQYF. The DNA for the CDR3 is TGTGCCAGCAGCGATCTCCTCAGGCAGTACTTC.

The J gene is TRBJ1-5, the V gene TRBV19; 7 nucleotides line up with TRBD1. Trimming took 7 bases from V and 0 from J; bases not matched to a gene: 6. The CDR3 covers 15 residues. Germline V lookup: CDR1 LNHDA, CDR2 SQIVND (reference sequence). In DNA, the CDR3 is TGTGCCAGTACAGAGGGACAGACTAGCAATCAGCCCCAGCATTTT. Amino acids: CASTEGQTSNQPQHF.

The J gene is TRBJ1-2, the V gene TRBV19; 12 bases line up with TRBD1. The CDR3 is 15 amino acids. Trimming took 4 bases from V and 10 from J; bases not matched to a gene: 10. The germline V gene encodes CDR1 LNHDA and CDR2 SQIVND (reference sequence). The CDR3 sequence is CASSKAGTGGRYYTF. DNA of the CDR3: TGTGCCAGTAGTAAAGCCGGGACAGGGGGCAGGTACTACACCTTC.

The chain recombines TRBV27 with TRBJ1-2; D is uncertain. The CDR3 spans 12 residues. Germline values: CDR1 MNHEY, CDR2 SMNVEV (reference sequence). Trimming cost V 3 bases and J 8 bases, with 10 bases left between them. The CDR3 reads CASSFSGGGYTF. The CDR3 region has the DNA TGTGCCAGCAGTTTCAGCGGCGGGGGCTACACCTTC.

CDR3 coding DNA: TGCGCCAGCAGCCCGGCGGGGGTCGGAGAAAAACTGTTTTTT. Translated: CASSPAGVGEKLFF. The chain employs TRBV5-1 and TRBJ1-4; D perhaps matches TRBD1 (5 bases). V lost 4 bases and J 8 bases, leaving 15 bases between the germline ends. The CDR3 contains 14 residues. CDR1 and CDR2 from the germline V gene are SGHRS and YFSETQ.

The chain links TRBV7-2 to TRBJ1-3, with unresolved D. Germline CDR1 SGHTA, CDR2 FQGNSA. Trimming pared 5 bases from V and 1 base from J, leaving 9 bases between. The CDR3 is 14 residues long. The CDR3 bases are TGTGCCAGCAGCCCCCCAGGATCTGGAAACACCATATATTTT. Translated, it gives CASSPPGSGNTIYF.

The chain combines TRBV6-1 with TRBJ2-7; a weak D match, TRBD1 (6 bases). Per the germline V gene, CDR1 is MNHNS and CDR2 is SASEGT. Trimming removed 2 bases from V and 8 bases from J, with 10 bases in between. CDR3 length: 12 amino acids. CDR3 region: CASSEWGPQQYF. CDR3 sequence (DNA): TGTGCCAGCAGTGAATGGGGGCCGCAGCAGTACTTC.

The gene calls are TRBV28 and TRBJ2-7; D gene uncertain. Trimming removed 1 base from V and 6 bases from J, with 7 bases in between. This CDR3 spans 12 amino acids. Germline V gene data show CDR1 as MDHEN and CDR2 as SYDVKM. The CDR3 DNA follows: TGTGCCAGCAGTTTATACGGCGGCGAGCAGTACTTC. This translates into CASSLYGGEQYF.

The chain links TRBV28 to TRBJ2-1; D perhaps matches TRBD1 (6 bases). In germline, CDR1 is MDHEN, CDR2 SYDVKM. This CDR3 comprises 14 residues. V shed 5 bases and J shed 8 bases, with 16 bases lying between them. CDR3 nucleotides: TGTGCCAGCAGTAGGTCAGGGGAAATGGATGAGCAGTTCTTC. Its translation: CASSRSGEMDEQFF.

The CDR3 spells CASSALTSASASVSYEQYF. DNA of the CDR3: TGTGCCAGCAGTGCCCTGACTAGTGCTTCGGCTTCGGTCTCCTACGAGCAGTACTTC. The chain joins TRBV28 to TRBJ2-7; a weak D match, TRBD2 (6 bases). Deletions cut 5 bases from V and 0 bases from J, with 26 bases between. CDR1 is MDHEN and CDR2 is SYDVKM in the germline V gene. The CDR3 contains 19 residues.

The CDR3 region is CASSSADAGGVYEQYF. The CDR3 nucleotides are TGTGCCAGCTCCAGCGCCGACGCGGGGGGAGTCTACGAGCAGTACTTC. This chain joins TRBV28 and TRBJ2-7; 8 bases fit TRBD2. This CDR3 contains 16 residues. The J segment lost 3 bases and the V segment lost 8 bases, leaving 15 bases of the junction unmatched. The V gene's germline CDR1 is MDHEN and CDR2 SYDVKM.

The chain joins TRBV4-2 to TRBJ2-5, with 7 bases identical to TRBD1. The CDR3 has 18 amino acids. CDR1 and CDR2 (germline): LGHNA, YNFKEQ. Losses at the gene ends were 0 bases for V and 5 bases for J; bases not matched to a gene: 15. The CDR3 bases are TGTGCCAGCAGCCAAGATATTGGAGACAGGGTGAAGCAGGAGACCCAGTACTTC. Translation gives CASSQDIGDRVKQETQYF.

In this sample, this clone turned up a few times. The chain recombines TRBV28 with TRBJ1-5; 12 positions agree with TRBD1. Looked up from germline, CDR1 is MDHEN and CDR2 is SYDVKM. The CDR3 contains 15 residues. V gave up 6 bases and J gave up 3 bases; unmatched junction bases: 3. CDR3 sequence reads: CASRGQGADNQPQHF. The CDR3 bases are TGTGCCAGCAGGGGACAGGGGGCTGACAATCAGCCCCAGCATTTT. Using reference TRBV28 and TRBJ1-5 for the parts outside the CDR3, the full variable domain is DVKVTQSSRYLVKRTGEKVFLECVQDMDHENMFWYRQDPGLGLRLIYFSYDVKMKEKGDIPEGYSVSREKKERFSLILESASTNQTSMYLCASRGQGADNQPQHFGDGTRLSIL.

This chain connects TRBV6-6 to TRBJ1-5; 8 positions match TRBD1. V trimming: 7 bases; J trimming: 7 bases; junction bases outside the gene matches: 12. Looked up from germline, CDR1 is MNHNY and CDR2 is SVGAGI (reference sequence). The CDR3 has 15 amino acids. This CDR3 is CASIADRGPRQPQHF. CDR3 in DNA: TGTGCCAGCATTGCCGACAGGGGCCCGCGGCAGCCCCAGCATTTT.

For the CDR3, the DNA is TGTGCCAGCAGCCCCCATGTGGGCTTAGCTAACTATGGCTACACCTTC. It translates to CASSPHVGLANYGYTF. V usage is TRBV14 and J usage is TRBJ1-2, with D unresolved. CDR1 is SGHDN and CDR2 is FVKESK in the germline V gene. V shed 4 bases and J shed 0 bases, with 15 bases lying between them. The CDR3 sequence is 16 residues long.

This clone was seen once. The chain couples TRBV7-3 to TRBJ2-3; 7 bases agree with TRBD2. In germline, CDR1 is SGHTA, CDR2 FQGTGA. After removal of 5 bases from V and 0 bases from J, the junction contained 11 bases not matched to a gene. CDR3 size: 17 residues. The CDR3 DNA is TGTGCCAGCAGCCTATCGGCGGCTAGCGGTAGCACAGATACGCAGTATTTT. This translates into CASSLSAASGSTDTQYF.

J is TRBJ1-5 and V is TRBV19; tentative D call: TRBD1 (6 bases). With 2 bases removed from V and 7 bases from J, the gap between germline ends came to 6 bases. CDR3 length: 12 amino acids. CDR1 LNHDA and CDR2 SQIVND come from the germline V gene (reference sequence). This chain's CDR3 is CASSIRGQPQHF. The CDR3 bases are TGTGCCAGTAGTATAAGGGGGCAGCCCCAGCATTTT.

This clone was seen a few times. The V and J genes are TRBV7-9 and TRBJ2-7; TRBD2 matches 10 bases. The germline gives CDR1 SEHNR, CDR2 FQNEAQ (reference sequence). The V segment lost 0 bases and the J segment 2 bases; nucleotides outside the gene matches: 1. The CDR3 is made up of 15 amino acids. This CDR3 is CASSLAGLATYEQYF. DNA for the CDR3: TGTGCCAGCAGCTTAGCGGGACTAGCGACCTACGAGCAGTACTTC.

This rearrangement joins TRBV11-2 to TRBJ2-6; D is unresolved. V was pared by 8 bases and J by 3 bases, with 8 bases between. Germline lookup yields CDR1 SGHAT and CDR2 FQNNGV. CDR3 length: 13 amino acids. The CDR3 sequence is CASGASGANVLTF. The DNA of the CDR3 is TGTGCCAGCGGAGCAAGTGGGGCCAACGTCCTGACTTTC.

This clone was counted between two and nine times. The V and J genes are TRBV6-5 and TRBJ1-1, with no clear D. The CDR3 is 13 amino acids. Between the trimmed V and J ends, which lost 4 bases and 10 bases, there was a span of 16 bases. Per germline, CDR1 MNHEY and CDR2 SVGAGI. The DNA for the CDR3 is TGTGCCAGCAGTTCCCTGAGAGGAGTTGGAGCTTTCTTT. Protein: CASSSLRGVGAFF.